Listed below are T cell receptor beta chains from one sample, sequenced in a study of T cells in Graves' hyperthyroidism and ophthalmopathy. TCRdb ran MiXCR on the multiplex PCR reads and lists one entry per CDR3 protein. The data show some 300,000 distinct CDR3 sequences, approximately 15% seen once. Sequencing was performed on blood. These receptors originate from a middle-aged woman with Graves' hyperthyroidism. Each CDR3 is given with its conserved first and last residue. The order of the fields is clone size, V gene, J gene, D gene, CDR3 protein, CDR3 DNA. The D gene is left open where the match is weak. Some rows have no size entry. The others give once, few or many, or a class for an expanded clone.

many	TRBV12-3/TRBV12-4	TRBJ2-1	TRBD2	CASSLSGGLYNEQFF	TGTGCCAGCAGTTTATCGGGAGGCTTATACAATGAGCAGTTCTTC
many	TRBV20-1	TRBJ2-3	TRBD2	CSARTSGTTDTQYF	TGCAGTGCGCGTACTAGCGGGACCACAGATACGCAGTATTTT
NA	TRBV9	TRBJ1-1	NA	CASSVTGRDEAFF	TGTGCCAGCAGCGTTACAGGGAGAGATGAAGCTTTCTTT
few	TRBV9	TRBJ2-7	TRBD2	CASSVALAGVGEQYF	TGTGCCAGCAGCGTAGCTCTAGCGGGAGTTGGCGAGCAGTACTTC
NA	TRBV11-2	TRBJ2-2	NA	CASSFGDYGELFF	TGTGCCAGCAGCTTCGGGGATTACGGGGAGCTGTTTTTT
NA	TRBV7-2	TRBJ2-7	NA	CASRPEPYEQYF	TGTGCCAGCAGGCCAGAGCCCTACGAGCAGTACTTC
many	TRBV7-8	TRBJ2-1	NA	CASSEGLQSNEQFF	TGTGCCAGCAGCGAGGGACTTCAGAGCAATGAGCAGTTCTTC
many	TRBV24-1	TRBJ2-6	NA	CATSGGKWAGANVLTF	TGTGCCACCAGTGGCGGGAAATGGGCTGGGGCCAACGTCCTGACTTTC
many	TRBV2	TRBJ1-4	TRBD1	CASHSRQGNEKLFF	TGTGCCAGCCACTCAAGACAGGGGAATGAAAAACTGTTTTTT
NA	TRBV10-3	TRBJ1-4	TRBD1	CATKRDSSFATNEKLFF	TGTGCCACCAAAAGGGACAGTTCCTTCGCAACTAATGAAAAACTGTTTTTT
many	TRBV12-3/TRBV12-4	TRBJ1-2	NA	CASTREGSISYTF	TGTGCCAGCACCCGGGAGGGGTCCATAAGCTACACCTTC
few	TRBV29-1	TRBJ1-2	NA	CSVVTGSGVYTF	TGCAGCGTTGTCACAGGGTCCGGCGTCTACACCTTC
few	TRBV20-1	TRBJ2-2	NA	CSVPGSTNTGELFF	TGCAGTGTCCCGGGCTCCACGAACACCGGGGAGCTGTTTTTT
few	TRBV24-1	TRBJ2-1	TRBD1	CATSEATGVSSYNEQFF	TGTGCCACCAGTGAAGCTACAGGGGTCAGCTCCTACAATGAGCAGTTCTTC
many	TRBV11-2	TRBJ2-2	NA	CASSRWASNTGELFF	TGTGCCAGCAGCAGGTGGGCCTCGAACACCGGGGAGCTGTTTTTT
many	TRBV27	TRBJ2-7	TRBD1	CASRAGGSYEQYF	TGTGCCAGCAGGGCAGGGGGCTCCTACGAGCAGTACTTC
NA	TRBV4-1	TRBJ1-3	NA	CASSQDVALENTIYF	TGCGCCAGCAGCCAAGATGTCGCCCTCGAAAACACCATATATTTT
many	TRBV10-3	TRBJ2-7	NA	CAISGTESYEQYF	TGTGCCATCAGTGGAACAGAATCCTACGAGCAGTACTTC
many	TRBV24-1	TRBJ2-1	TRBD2	CATSDSRLADYNEQFF	TGTGCCACCAGTGATTCAAGACTAGCAGACTACAATGAGCAGTTCTTC
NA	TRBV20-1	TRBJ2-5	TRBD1	CSARRSPGQGYQETQYF	TGCAGTGCTAGAAGATCCCCGGGACAGGGGTACCAAGAGACCCAGTACTTC
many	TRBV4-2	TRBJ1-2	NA	CASSQDRGDGRHGYTF	TGTGCCAGCAGCCAAGATCGGGGAGACGGCCGGCATGGCTACACCTTC
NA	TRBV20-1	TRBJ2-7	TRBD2	CSARDRPAGVLNEQYF	TGCAGTGCTAGAGATCGACCAGCGGGAGTCTTGAACGAGCAGTACTTC
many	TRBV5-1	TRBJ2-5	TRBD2	CASSPAGGYQETQYF	TGCGCCAGCAGCCCAGCGGGGGGCTACCAAGAGACCCAGTACTTC
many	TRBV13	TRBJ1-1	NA	CASSLVRPESRWAEAFF	TGTGCCAGCAGCTTAGTCCGGCCGGAGAGCCGGTGGGCTGAAGCTTTCTTT
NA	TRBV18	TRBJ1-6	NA	CASSPSGQVYSPPHF	TGTGCCAGCTCACCATCAGGCCAGGTGTATTCACCCCCCCACTTT
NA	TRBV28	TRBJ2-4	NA	CASSLTGTSQNIQYF	TGTGCCAGCAGTTTGACAGGTACTAGCCAAAACATTCAGTACTTC
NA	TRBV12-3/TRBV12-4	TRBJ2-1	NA	CASSLTRRYNEQFF	TGTGCCAGCAGTTTAACCAGACGCTACAATGAGCAGTTCTTC